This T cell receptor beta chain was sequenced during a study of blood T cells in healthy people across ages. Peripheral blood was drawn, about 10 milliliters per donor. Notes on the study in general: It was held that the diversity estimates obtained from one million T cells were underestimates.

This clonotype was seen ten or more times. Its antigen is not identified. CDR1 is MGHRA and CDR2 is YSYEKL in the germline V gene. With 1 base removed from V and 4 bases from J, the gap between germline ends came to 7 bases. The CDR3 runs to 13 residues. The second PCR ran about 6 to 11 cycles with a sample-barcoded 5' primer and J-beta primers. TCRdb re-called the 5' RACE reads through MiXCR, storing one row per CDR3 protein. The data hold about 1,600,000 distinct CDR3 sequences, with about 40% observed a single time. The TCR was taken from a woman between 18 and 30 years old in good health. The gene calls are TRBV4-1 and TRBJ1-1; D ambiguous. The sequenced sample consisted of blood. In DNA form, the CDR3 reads TGCGCCAGCAGCCAAGCGGAGGGCACTGAAGCTTTCTTT. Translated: CASSQAEGTEAFF.